The rows below give T cell receptor beta chains drawn from one sample of a study of identical twins. MiXCR was run by TCRdb on the 5' RACE reads, yielding one entry per CDR3 protein. The sample comprises 400,000 or so distinct CDR3 sequences, approximately 8.8% of which are singletons, and around 8.6% rests with the top ten. The sequenced sample was naive T cells sorted from blood. These receptors were taken from a woman aged 50 to 60 in good health. Both conserved end residues are part of each CDR3. The order of the fields is V gene, clone size, D gene, CDR3 length, J gene, CDR3 DNA, CDR3 protein. D genes are given only for firm matches. Expanded clones get a size class; other rows say once, few or many, or leave the size out.

V gene: TRBV12-3/TRBV12-4
clone size: many
D gene: NA
CDR3 length: 13
J gene: TRBJ2-1
CDR3 DNA: TGTGCCAGCAGTTTAGTGGGAGCTTATGAGCAGTTCTTC
CDR3 protein: CASSLVGAYEQFF

V gene: TRBV11-2
clone size: few
D gene: NA
CDR3 length: 17
J gene: TRBJ2-1
CDR3 DNA: TGTGCCAGCAGTTTCTCCCCCCAGGGGAGGGCCGGGTATGAGCAGTTCTTC
CDR3 protein: CASSFSPQGRAGYEQFF

V gene: TRBV19
clone size: NA
D gene: NA
CDR3 length: 13
J gene: TRBJ1-5
CDR3 DNA: TGTGCCAGTCAAGCCAGGGAAAATCAGCCCCAGCATTTT
CDR3 protein: CASQARENQPQHF

V gene: TRBV12-3/TRBV12-4
clone size: many
D gene: TRBD2
CDR3 length: 14
J gene: TRBJ2-1
CDR3 DNA: TGTGCCAGCACCTTAGCGGGAGGGCCGAATGAGCAGTTCTTC
CDR3 protein: CASTLAGGPNEQFF

V gene: TRBV29-1
clone size: many
D gene: NA
CDR3 length: 11
J gene: TRBJ2-7
CDR3 DNA: TGCAGCGTTGTAACAGGGCACGAGCAGTACTTC
CDR3 protein: CSVVTGHEQYF

V gene: TRBV24-1
clone size: few
D gene: NA
CDR3 length: 13
J gene: TRBJ2-1
CDR3 DNA: TGTGCCACCAGTGATGCGATAAGCAATGAGCAGTTCTTC
CDR3 protein: CATSDAISNEQFF

V gene: TRBV27
clone size: few
D gene: NA
CDR3 length: 10
J gene: TRBJ2-5
CDR3 DNA: TGTGCCGCGGGACGGGAGACCCAGTACTTC
CDR3 protein: CAAGRETQYF

V gene: TRBV27
clone size: NA
D gene: TRBD1
CDR3 length: 16
J gene: TRBJ2-2
CDR3 DNA: TGTGCCAGCAGTCTCCCAGGGGGCGTCGGCACCGGGGAGCTGTTTTTT
CDR3 protein: CASSLPGGVGTGELFF

V gene: TRBV15
clone size: few
D gene: NA
CDR3 length: 14
J gene: TRBJ2-3
CDR3 DNA: TGTGCCACCAGCAGAGATCAAGAGCCAGATACGCAGTATTTT
CDR3 protein: CATSRDQEPDTQYF

V gene: TRBV7-8
clone size: many
D gene: TRBD1
CDR3 length: 16
J gene: TRBJ2-3
CDR3 DNA: TGTGCCAGCAGCTTCCGGGACAGTAGGGTAGCAGATACGCAGTATTTT
CDR3 protein: CASSFRDSRVADTQYF

V gene: TRBV20-1
clone size: few
D gene: NA
CDR3 length: 16
J gene: TRBJ2-4
CDR3 DNA: TGCAGTGCTAGTCGCTATGGCGGCCTAGCCAAAAACATTCAGTACTTC
CDR3 protein: CSASRYGGLAKNIQYF

V gene: TRBV11-2
clone size: many
D gene: NA
CDR3 length: 16
J gene: TRBJ2-2
CDR3 DNA: TGTGCCAGCAGCTGGGGGAGGACCTTGAACACCGGGGAGCTGTTTTTT
CDR3 protein: CASSWGRTLNTGELFF

V gene: TRBV7-2
clone size: few
D gene: TRBD2
CDR3 length: 19
J gene: TRBJ2-3
CDR3 DNA: TGTGCCAGCAGCTTAGGGATCACTAGCGGGAGGCCCGTTACAGATACGCAGTATTTT
CDR3 protein: CASSLGITSGRPVTDTQYF

V gene: TRBV5-5
clone size: NA
D gene: TRBD1
CDR3 length: 15
J gene: TRBJ1-5
CDR3 DNA: TGTGCCAGCAGCCCTAGGGACAGCAAGAATCAGCCCCAGCATTTT
CDR3 protein: CASSPRDSKNQPQHF

V gene: TRBV12-3/TRBV12-4
clone size: few
D gene: NA
CDR3 length: 15
J gene: TRBJ1-1
CDR3 DNA: TGTGCCACCTTACCCTCCGGGACCGTGAACACTGAAGCTTTCTTT
CDR3 protein: CATLPSGTVNTEAFF

V gene: TRBV14
clone size: few
D gene: TRBD2
CDR3 length: 16
J gene: TRBJ2-1
CDR3 DNA: TGTGCCAGCAGCCAAATAGCGGGAGGACCCTACAATGAGCAGTTCTTC
CDR3 protein: CASSQIAGGPYNEQFF

V gene: TRBV5-5
clone size: many
D gene: NA
CDR3 length: 12
J gene: TRBJ2-7
CDR3 DNA: TGTGCCAGCAGCGCCCGGGCGTTCGAGCAGTACTTC
CDR3 protein: CASSARAFEQYF

V gene: TRBV7-9
clone size: few
D gene: NA
CDR3 length: 16
J gene: TRBJ1-1
CDR3 DNA: TGTGCCAGCAGTTCTGGACAGTCGGGTCGTGACACTGAAGCTTTCTTT
CDR3 protein: CASSSGQSGRDTEAFF

V gene: TRBV29-1
clone size: few
D gene: NA
CDR3 length: 12
J gene: TRBJ2-3
CDR3 DNA: TGCAGCGTTGGGGGGCGAGGAGATACGCAGTATTTT
CDR3 protein: CSVGGRGDTQYF

V gene: TRBV7-2
clone size: few
D gene: NA
CDR3 length: 15
J gene: TRBJ1-5
CDR3 DNA: TGTGCCAGCAGCTTAGCTAACCTTGACAATCAGCCCCAGCATTTT
CDR3 protein: CASSLANLDNQPQHF

V gene: TRBV5-1
clone size: many
D gene: TRBD2
CDR3 length: 14
J gene: TRBJ2-7
CDR3 DNA: TGCGCCAGCAGCACCCAGGGAGGGACTTGGGGGCAGTACTTC
CDR3 protein: CASSTQGGTWGQYF

V gene: TRBV20-1
clone size: many
D gene: NA
CDR3 length: 14
J gene: TRBJ2-4
CDR3 DNA: TGCAGTGCTGCCCGGGACTCCAGACGAAACATTCAGTACTTC
CDR3 protein: CSAARDSRRNIQYF

V gene: TRBV30
clone size: many
D gene: NA
CDR3 length: 12
J gene: TRBJ2-2
CDR3 DNA: TGTGCCTGGAGTGTAACCTCCGGGGAGCTGTTTTTT
CDR3 protein: CAWSVTSGELFF

V gene: TRBV12-3/TRBV12-4
clone size: few
D gene: TRBD1
CDR3 length: 16
J gene: TRBJ2-1
CDR3 DNA: TGTGCCAGCAGTCCGTCCGGACAGGGCCCCGTCAATGAGCAGTTCTTC
CDR3 protein: CASSPSGQGPVNEQFF

V gene: TRBV19
clone size: few
D gene: TRBD2
CDR3 length: 18
J gene: TRBJ2-1
CDR3 DNA: TGTGCCAGTACCTCTAAGGGACTAGCGGGAGCGGCCTACAATGAGCAGTTCTTC
CDR3 protein: CASTSKGLAGAAYNEQFF

V gene: TRBV5-1
clone size: many
D gene: NA
CDR3 length: 14
J gene: TRBJ1-2
CDR3 DNA: TGCGCCAGCAGCCTCTTGGAGGGGAACTATGGCTACACCTTC
CDR3 protein: CASSLLEGNYGYTF

V gene: TRBV28
clone size: NA
D gene: NA
CDR3 length: 15
J gene: TRBJ2-3
CDR3 DNA: TGTGCCAGCAGTTTAGGGGGAGTTGACGCAGATACGCAGTATTTT
CDR3 protein: CASSLGGVDADTQYF

V gene: TRBV12-3/TRBV12-4
clone size: many
D gene: NA
CDR3 length: 14
J gene: TRBJ1-6
CDR3 DNA: TGTGCCAGCAGTCCAGGACCGAGTAATTCACCCCTCCACTTT
CDR3 protein: CASSPGPSNSPLHF

V gene: TRBV5-1
clone size: NA
D gene: NA
CDR3 length: 12
J gene: TRBJ2-1
CDR3 DNA: TGCGCCAGCAGCTTCGGACAGTATGAGCAGTTCTTC
CDR3 protein: CASSFGQYEQFF

V gene: TRBV11-2
clone size: few
D gene: TRBD1
CDR3 length: 15
J gene: TRBJ2-5
CDR3 DNA: TGTGCCAGCAGCGCCAGACAGGGTGTCCAAGAGACCCAGTACTTC
CDR3 protein: CASSARQGVQETQYF

V gene: TRBV6-5
clone size: NA
D gene: NA
CDR3 length: 16
J gene: TRBJ2-2
CDR3 DNA: TGTGCCAGCAGTTACCCGGGGACAAAGAACACCGGGGAGCTGTTTTTT
CDR3 protein: CASSYPGTKNTGELFF

V gene: TRBV25-1
clone size: NA
D gene: NA
CDR3 length: 12
J gene: TRBJ2-2
CDR3 DNA: TGTGCCAGCAGGGTAGCAGCCGGGGAGCTGTTTTTT
CDR3 protein: CASRVAAGELFF

V gene: TRBV19
clone size: NA
D gene: NA
CDR3 length: 13
J gene: TRBJ2-2
CDR3 DNA: TGTGCCAGTCTCTACCCCGGACCCGGGGAGCTGTTTTTT
CDR3 protein: CASLYPGPGELFF

V gene: TRBV12-5
clone size: NA
D gene: TRBD1
CDR3 length: 16
J gene: TRBJ2-1
CDR3 DNA: TGTGCTAGTGGTTTGCTGACAGGGGGCGCGTACAATGAGCAGTTCTTC
CDR3 protein: CASGLLTGGAYNEQFF

V gene: TRBV15
clone size: NA
D gene: NA
CDR3 length: 13
J gene: TRBJ2-1
CDR3 DNA: TGTGCCACCAGCAGAGATCTTGGGCGGGAGCAGTTCTTC
CDR3 protein: CATSRDLGREQFF

V gene: TRBV15
clone size: NA
D gene: TRBD2
CDR3 length: 16
J gene: TRBJ2-3
CDR3 DNA: TGTGCCACCAGCAGAGGATCGAGCGGGGGGCTAGATACGCAGTATTTT
CDR3 protein: CATSRGSSGGLDTQYF

V gene: TRBV20-1
clone size: NA
D gene: NA
CDR3 length: 15
J gene: TRBJ2-2
CDR3 DNA: TGCAGTGCTCGCCGTAGCGTGTCGAACACCGGGGAGCTGTTTTTT
CDR3 protein: CSARRSVSNTGELFF

V gene: TRBV5-1
clone size: NA
D gene: NA
CDR3 length: 14
J gene: TRBJ2-5
CDR3 DNA: TGCGCCAGCAGCTTGGTAACAAACCAAGAGACCCAGTACTTC
CDR3 protein: CASSLVTNQETQYF

V gene: TRBV7-8
clone size: few
D gene: NA
CDR3 length: 15
J gene: TRBJ2-1
CDR3 DNA: TGTGCCAGCAGCTTAGGGCGGGGGCTAGACAATGAGCAGTTCTTC
CDR3 protein: CASSLGRGLDNEQFF

V gene: TRBV11-2
clone size: few
D gene: TRBD2
CDR3 length: 16
J gene: TRBJ2-5
CDR3 DNA: TGTGCCAGCAGCGTGACTAGCGGGGGATTAGGGGAGACCCAGTACTTC
CDR3 protein: CASSVTSGGLGETQYF

V gene: TRBV12-3/TRBV12-4
clone size: many
D gene: TRBD1
CDR3 length: 16
J gene: TRBJ1-5
CDR3 DNA: TGTGCCAGCAGTCCTGACCCGGGACAGGGGTATCAGCCCCAGCATTTT
CDR3 protein: CASSPDPGQGYQPQHF

V gene: TRBV2
clone size: NA
D gene: NA
CDR3 length: 14
J gene: TRBJ1-1
CDR3 DNA: TGTGCCAGCAGTGAAGCGCTTCTAGGAACTGAAGCTTTCTTT
CDR3 protein: CASSEALLGTEAFF

V gene: TRBV5-1
clone size: many
D gene: NA
CDR3 length: 15
J gene: TRBJ2-1
CDR3 DNA: TGCGCCAGCAGCTCGAGCGGAAGCTCCTACAATGAGCAGTTCTTC
CDR3 protein: CASSSSGSSYNEQFF

V gene: TRBV12-3/TRBV12-4
clone size: NA
D gene: NA
CDR3 length: 18
J gene: TRBJ2-4
CDR3 DNA: TGTGCCAGCAGCTCACGGGGTGGGGCGTCTCTAGCCAAAAACATTCAGTACTTC
CDR3 protein: CASSSRGGASLAKNIQYF

V gene: TRBV4-1
clone size: many
D gene: NA
CDR3 length: 17
J gene: TRBJ2-2
CDR3 DNA: TGCGCCAGCAGCCCCTACTCCCGGGGGCGCGGCACCGGGGAGCTGTTTTTT
CDR3 protein: CASSPYSRGRGTGELFF

V gene: TRBV5-1
clone size: many
D gene: NA
CDR3 length: 13
J gene: TRBJ1-1
CDR3 DNA: TGCGCCAGCAGCCCACAGGGTTTCACTGAAGCTTTCTTT
CDR3 protein: CASSPQGFTEAFF

V gene: TRBV14
clone size: many
D gene: TRBD1
CDR3 length: 14
J gene: TRBJ2-2
CDR3 DNA: TGTGCCAGCAGCCAAACCAGGGGGACCGGGGAGCTGTTTTTT
CDR3 protein: CASSQTRGTGELFF

V gene: TRBV30
clone size: few
D gene: NA
CDR3 length: 15
J gene: TRBJ1-3
CDR3 DNA: TGTGCCTCTGTCCCTGTTGACAGGCCGATGGGCACCATATATTTT
CDR3 protein: CASVPVDRPMGTIYF

V gene: TRBV5-1
clone size: NA
D gene: NA
CDR3 length: 13
J gene: TRBJ2-5
CDR3 DNA: TGCGCCAGCAGCTCACAGGGAAGGGAGACCCAGTACTTC
CDR3 protein: CASSSQGRETQYF

V gene: TRBV5-1
clone size: NA
D gene: TRBD1
CDR3 length: 14
J gene: TRBJ1-5
CDR3 DNA: TGCGCCAGCAACGCTGGGACAGGGGGACAGCCCCAGCATTTT
CDR3 protein: CASNAGTGGQPQHF

V gene: TRBV19
clone size: few
D gene: TRBD2
CDR3 length: 15
J gene: TRBJ2-3
CDR3 DNA: TGTGCCAGTAGGAACCTAGCGGGAGTAGATGATACGCAGTATTTT
CDR3 protein: CASRNLAGVDDTQYF

V gene: TRBV5-1
clone size: many
D gene: NA
CDR3 length: 13
J gene: TRBJ2-1
CDR3 DNA: TGCGCCAGCAGCTTGGGACTGGTTAATGAGCAGTTCTTC
CDR3 protein: CASSLGLVNEQFF

V gene: TRBV20-1
clone size: NA
D gene: NA
CDR3 length: 12
J gene: TRBJ2-5
CDR3 DNA: TGCAGTGTAGGGGCGGCACAAGAGACCCAGTACTTC
CDR3 protein: CSVGAAQETQYF

V gene: TRBV18
clone size: NA
D gene: NA
CDR3 length: 12
J gene: TRBJ2-5
CDR3 DNA: TGTGCCAGCTCACTGCCTGACGCCGATGCGTACTTC
CDR3 protein: CASSLPDADAYF

V gene: TRBV3-1
clone size: many
D gene: TRBD1
CDR3 length: 14
J gene: TRBJ1-4
CDR3 DNA: TGTGCCAGCAGCACGTGGGACAGCAATGAAAAACTGTTTTTT
CDR3 protein: CASSTWDSNEKLFF

V gene: TRBV29-1
clone size: NA
D gene: NA
CDR3 length: 15
J gene: TRBJ2-1
CDR3 DNA: TGCAGCGCCCTACGCCGGGACCGTTCCTACAATGAGCAGTTCTTC
CDR3 protein: CSALRRDRSYNEQFF

V gene: TRBV27
clone size: NA
D gene: NA
CDR3 length: 13
J gene: TRBJ2-1
CDR3 DNA: TGTGCCAGCAGTTTAGGCGGGACCGCTGAGCAGTTCTTC
CDR3 protein: CASSLGGTAEQFF

V gene: TRBV7-6
clone size: NA
D gene: TRBD2
CDR3 length: 17
J gene: TRBJ2-3
CDR3 DNA: TGTGCCAGCAGCTTATTCGGACTAGCGAGAAGCACAGATACGCAGTATTTT
CDR3 protein: CASSLFGLARSTDTQYF

V gene: TRBV7-2
clone size: NA
D gene: TRBD2
CDR3 length: 17
J gene: TRBJ2-5
CDR3 DNA: TGTGCCAGCAGCTTATCCCGGGGGGGGATCTTTCTCGAGACCCAGTACTTC
CDR3 protein: CASSLSRGGIFLETQYF

V gene: TRBV27
clone size: few
D gene: TRBD2
CDR3 length: 17
J gene: TRBJ2-1
CDR3 DNA: TGTGCCAGCAGCCCCCTCCGACTAGCGGGAGTCGGCAATGAGCAGTTCTTC
CDR3 protein: CASSPLRLAGVGNEQFF